The rows below give T cell receptor beta chains drawn from one sample of a study of Graves' ophthalmopathy and Graves' hyperthyroidism. Each CDR3 protein gets one entry after TCRdb re-called the multiplex PCR reads with MiXCR. The table has about 640,000 distinct CDR3 sequences, about 40% seen once; the top ten hold roughly 3%. Sample: peripheral blood. The receptors were gathered from an adult man with Graves' ophthalmopathy. Both conserved end residues are trimmed from each CDR3. Each record gives: clone size, J gene, V gene, CDR3 protein. Clone sizes are given selectively: once, few, many, or a class where the clone is expanded.

abundance: many
j_gene: TRBJ1-2
v_gene: TRBV6-1
CDR3aa: ASSEASGPPYGYT

abundance: few
j_gene: TRBJ1-1
v_gene: TRBV10-3
CDR3aa: ASSYGQKNTEAF

abundance: few
j_gene: TRBJ2-7
v_gene: TRBV4-2
CDR3aa: ASSQPTGTYEQY

abundance: many
j_gene: TRBJ2-7
v_gene: TRBV5-1
CDR3aa: ASSPDGVEQY

abundance: .
j_gene: TRBJ1-6
v_gene: TRBV10-3
CDR3aa: ASTLGRSSYNSPLH

abundance: few
j_gene: TRBJ1-5
v_gene: TRBV19
CDR3aa: ASSSLGLGENQPQH

abundance: many
j_gene: TRBJ1-1
v_gene: TRBV19
CDR3aa: ASTTSMENTEAF

abundance: many
j_gene: TRBJ1-1
v_gene: TRBV5-1
CDR3aa: ASISGTSNTEAF

abundance: .
j_gene: TRBJ2-7
v_gene: TRBV29-1
CDR3aa: SVEGIRYEQY

abundance: once
j_gene: TRBJ1-2
v_gene: TRBV29-1
CDR3aa: SVERADGYT

abundance: once
j_gene: TRBJ1-4
v_gene: TRBV19
CDR3aa: AWRRQGPDEKLF

abundance: few
j_gene: TRBJ1-6
v_gene: TRBV4-2
CDR3aa: ASSQDVVNSPLH

abundance: .
j_gene: TRBJ1-6
v_gene: TRBV7-8
CDR3aa: ASSQTYRVEDNSPLH

abundance: .
j_gene: TRBJ2-5
v_gene: TRBV5-1
CDR3aa: ASSSPSSGAQETQY

abundance: .
j_gene: TRBJ2-2
v_gene: TRBV6-6
CDR3aa: AIPKWTGRNTGELF

abundance: .
j_gene: TRBJ1-1
v_gene: TRBV19
CDR3aa: ASSPGTGGFNTEAF

abundance: many
j_gene: TRBJ1-4
v_gene: TRBV2
CDR3aa: ASRPGQVNEKLF

abundance: .
j_gene: TRBJ2-3
v_gene: TRBV12-3/TRBV12-4
CDR3aa: ASSWDSSTDTQY

abundance: few
j_gene: TRBJ2-7
v_gene: TRBV7-2
CDR3aa: ASSPLLGPHFSSYEQY

abundance: .
j_gene: TRBJ1-5
v_gene: TRBV20-1
CDR3aa: SALTSGQETQH

abundance: .
j_gene: TRBJ2-2
v_gene: TRBV12-3/TRBV12-4
CDR3aa: ASSPNLNTGELF

abundance: .
j_gene: TRBJ2-2
v_gene: TRBV5-1
CDR3aa: ASSLGIAENTGELF

abundance: many
j_gene: TRBJ2-7
v_gene: TRBV15
CDR3aa: ATSRQGGTYEQY

abundance: few
j_gene: TRBJ1-4
v_gene: TRBV7-9
CDR3aa: ASSQVGQREKLF

abundance: .
j_gene: TRBJ2-7
v_gene: TRBV4-2
CDR3aa: ASSQDLSSGYEQY

abundance: many
j_gene: TRBJ1-1
v_gene: TRBV19
CDR3aa: ASTLTGKVEAF

abundance: .
j_gene: TRBJ1-4
v_gene: TRBV7-8
CDR3aa: ASSPGGRTTNEKLF

abundance: many
j_gene: TRBJ2-7
v_gene: TRBV20-1
CDR3aa: SARGAERHEQY

abundance: .
j_gene: TRBJ2-7
v_gene: TRBV10-3
CDR3aa: AISAFPGLAGYEQY

abundance: .
j_gene: TRBJ2-7
v_gene: TRBV20-1
CDR3aa: SAGLTNSYEQY

abundance: .
j_gene: TRBJ2-2
v_gene: TRBV12-3/TRBV12-4
CDR3aa: ASSPTASGFTGELF

abundance: .
j_gene: TRBJ1-4
v_gene: TRBV19
CDR3aa: ASSTGTGKELF

abundance: many
j_gene: TRBJ2-7
v_gene: TRBV29-1
CDR3aa: SVGGTEPYEQY

abundance: few
j_gene: TRBJ1-1
v_gene: TRBV2
CDR3aa: ASIAGNTEAF